A selection of T cell receptor beta chains follows, all from one sample in a study of identical twins. TCRdb re-called the 5' RACE reads through MiXCR, storing one row per CDR3 protein. In the table there are approximately 300,000 distinct CDR3 sequences, 8% to 9.5% of which are singletons. These data were likewise used in another study, on yellow fever vaccine responses in identical twins.

The sequenced material came from CD8+ T cells sorted from blood. These receptors were taken from a woman between 18 and 29 years old in good health. The CDR3 runs from the conserved cysteine through the conserved F or W. The D gene is left open where the match is weak. Part of the rows lack a size; the others show once, few, many or a class for expanded clones.

v_call	j_call	d_call	clone_size	cdr3_nt	cdr3_aa
TRBV12-3/TRBV12-4	TRBJ2-7	NA	few	TGTGCCAGCAGCCCACAAATGACCTCGGACGAGCAGTACTTC	CASSPQMTSDEQYF
TRBV27	TRBJ2-1	NA	NA	TGTGCCAGCAGTTTGGGCGGGATACCCAATGAGCAGTTCTTC	CASSLGGIPNEQFF
TRBV30	TRBJ2-7	NA	many	TGTGCCTGGAGTGTCCTCTCCTACGAGCAGTACTTC	CAWSVLSYEQYF
TRBV6-5	TRBJ2-5	TRBD2	few	TGTGCCAGCAGTTACTCCATTGTTAGCGGGGGCCAAGAGACCCAGTACTTC	CASSYSIVSGGQETQYF
TRBV12-3/TRBV12-4	TRBJ1-2	NA	many	TGTGCCAGCAGTTTAGGGGGCGAAAGCAACACCTTC	CASSLGGESNTF
TRBV5-1	TRBJ2-3	NA	many	TGCGCCAGCAGCTTCTTCGACGCTCCAGATACGCAGTATTTT	CASSFFDAPDTQYF
TRBV10-3	TRBJ1-1	NA	many	TGTGCCATCAGTGAAGTGGGTGGAGGTTCTGAAGCTTTCTTT	CAISEVGGGSEAFF
TRBV28	TRBJ2-5	TRBD2	few	TGTGCCAGCAGCCCCGGGACTAGCAGGGAAGAGACCCAGTACTTC	CASSPGTSREETQYF
TRBV6-1	TRBJ2-7	TRBD1	few	TGTGCCAGCACCTTGACAGGGGCGGCCGAGCAGTACTTC	CASTLTGAAEQYF
TRBV20-1	TRBJ2-1	NA	many	TGCAGTGCTAGAGCTGAGAGTTTTTGGGATGAGCAGTTCTTC	CSARAESFWDEQFF
TRBV7-2	TRBJ2-7	NA	few	TGTGCCAGCAGCTACCGGGACTTTGCCTCCTACGAGCAGTACTTC	CASSYRDFASYEQYF
TRBV9	TRBJ2-1	NA	NA	TGTGCCAGCAGCGTAGGACAGGTCCCCTACAATGAGCAGTTCTTC	CASSVGQVPYNEQFF
TRBV4-1	TRBJ2-2	NA	few	TGCGCCAGCAGCCAAGATGGGTTCTTTACCGGGGAGCTGTTTTTT	CASSQDGFFTGELFF
TRBV29-1	TRBJ2-7	TRBD1	few	TGCAGCGTTTATGACAGGGATAGGAACGAGCAGTACTTC	CSVYDRDRNEQYF
TRBV4-2	TRBJ2-1	NA	many	TGTGCCAGCAGCCAAGACCCTTCGGGGAATGAGCAGTTCTTC	CASSQDPSGNEQFF
TRBV6-1	TRBJ2-7	TRBD1	NA	TGTGCCAGCAGCTCGGGACAGGGACTTGTAACCGAGCAGTACTTC	CASSSGQGLVTEQYF
TRBV4-2	TRBJ1-1	NA	NA	TGTGCCAGCAGAGCGCCGAACACTGAAGCTTTCTTT	CASRAPNTEAFF
TRBV6-6	TRBJ2-1	NA	many	TGTGCCAGCAGTTTGGACCTCAGGGATGAGCAGTTCTTC	CASSLDLRDEQFF
TRBV4-2	TRBJ1-4	NA	many	TGTGCCAGCAGCCAGACTCAGGGGCCGGATGAAAAACTGTTTTTT	CASSQTQGPDEKLFF
TRBV7-2	TRBJ2-2	TRBD2	few	TGTGCCAGCAGCTCGGGACTAGCGGGAGTTACCGGGGAGCTGTTTTTT	CASSSGLAGVTGELFF
TRBV13	TRBJ2-1	TRBD2	few	TGTGCCAGCAGGTCACTAGCGGGGGGTTTGAATGAGCAGTTCTTC	CASRSLAGGLNEQFF
TRBV7-9	TRBJ2-6	NA	many	TGTGCCAGCAGCTCTAGCCTCGGGGCTGGGGCCAACGTCCTGACTTTC	CASSSSLGAGANVLTF